The 21 T cell receptor beta chains listed next were all sequenced from one sample in a study of early T cells in non-severe SARS-CoV-2 infection. TCRdb ran MiXCR on the 5' RACE reads and lists one entry per CDR3 protein. Found here are about 55,000 distinct CDR3 sequences, about 15% of them singletons; the top ten hold about a tenth. The starting material was whole blood, obtained at baseline. These receptors came from an adult who was a healthcare worker with PCR-confirmed SARS-CoV-2 infection or an uninfected control (not recorded which).

This chain connects TRBV7-9 to TRBJ2-5; D might be TRBD2 (6 bases). Trimming took 5 bases from V and 4 from J, leaving 14 bases between them. Germline lookup yields CDR1 SEHNR and CDR2 FQNEAQ (reference sequence). The CDR3 contains 14 residues. CDR3 sequence reads: CASSQEGNGETQYF. CDR3 sequence (DNA): TGTGCCAGCAGCCAGGAGGGCAATGGAGAGACCCAGTACTTC.

This clonotype was observed a handful of times. The chain couples TRBV10-2 to TRBJ1-6; a weak D match, TRBD1 (5 bases). The germline CDR1 and CDR2 sequences are WSHSY and SAAADI. Trimming removed 2 bases at V and 10 bases at J, with 12 bases between. This CDR3 has 14 residues. The DNA of the CDR3 is TGCGCCAGCAGTGAGGAACTTGGGGGGTCACCCCTCCACTTT. Amino acid sequence: CASSEELGGSPLHF.

This clonotype occurred many times. CDR3 coding DNA: TGTGCCAGCAGCTCCCAGGTTACTGAAGAGACCCAGTACTTC. This sequence encodes CASSSQVTEETQYF. J is TRBJ2-5 and V is TRBV13, with D unclear. The CDR3 totals 14 residues. The V gene's germline CDR1 is PRHDT and CDR2 FYEKMQ (reference sequence). V was cut by 4 bases and J by 3 bases, with 12 bases left in between.

This clonotype has a handful of counts. This chain joins TRBV10-1 and TRBJ2-5; D tentatively reads TRBD1 or TRBD2 (5 bases each). Germline values: CDR1 WNHNN, CDR2 SYGVQD (reference sequence). CDR3 size: 13 residues. V was clipped by 2 bases and J by 3 bases, with 7 bases between them. Written as DNA, the CDR3 is TGCGCCAGCAGTGAGGGGGGAAAAGAGACCCAGTACTTC. This codes for CASSEGGKETQYF.

Only a few counts were recorded for this clonotype. This chain links TRBV28 with TRBJ2-7; 13 bases fit TRBD2. Germline CDR1 and CDR2: MDHEN and SYDVKM. J gave up 4 bases and V 4 bases, and 13 bases lay outside the gene matches. This CDR3 comprises 18 residues. This chain's CDR3 is CASSSSGLAGTQRYEQYF. The CDR3 DNA reads TGTGCCAGCAGTTCCTCGGGACTAGCGGGGACCCAGAGGTACGAGCAGTACTTC. The entire variable domain, with the rest obtained from reference TRBV28 and TRBJ2-7, is as follows: DVKVTQSSRYLVKRTGEKVFLECVQDMDHENMFWYRQDPGLGLRLIYFSYDVKMKEKGDIPEGYSVSREKKERFSLILESASTNQTSMYLCASSSSGLAGTQRYEQYFGPGTRLTVT.

The J gene is TRBJ1-5, the V gene TRBV25-1; perhaps TRBD1 as D (5 bases). V was shortened by 6 bases and J by 1 base, with 10 bases between the two germline ends. The CDR3 is 14 residues long. Germline loops: CDR1 MGHDK, CDR2 SYGVNS. CDR3: CASRGRQSNQPQHF. The CDR3 DNA reads as TGTGCCAGCAGGGGCCGACAGAGCAATCAGCCCCAGCATTTT.

This clonotype was seen ten or more times. The chain employs TRBV27 and TRBJ2-2, with D unclear. Trimming took off 7 bases at V and 6 bases at J, with 9 bases between the two ends. The germline V gene has CDR1 MNHEY and CDR2 SMNVEV (reference sequence). The length of the CDR3 is 12 residues. DNA for the CDR3: TGTGCCAGCAAGGCCCCCCCCGGGGAGCTGTTTTTT. Translating gives CASKAPPGELFF.

This clonotype turned up a few times. V and J are TRBV28 and TRBJ1-1, with 8 positions matching TRBD1. In germline, CDR1 is MDHEN, CDR2 SYDVKM. Trimming cost V 4 bases and J 2 bases; bases outside gene matches: 6. The CDR3 loop spans 15 amino acids. CDR3 nucleotides: TGTGCCAGCAGTTACCCAGGGGGCCTCAACACTGAAGCTTTCTTT. Translating it yields CASSYPGGLNTEAFF.

This clonotype occurred a few times. J is TRBJ1-5 and V is TRBV10-2, with D hard to call. This CDR3 comprises 13 residues. V gave up 5 bases and J gave up 4 bases, with 9 bases separating them. From germline, CDR1 is WSHSY and CDR2 SAAADI. CDR3 loop: CASSLQTNQPQHF. The CDR3 DNA is TGCGCCAGCAGTTTGCAGACTAATCAGCCCCAGCATTTT.

V usage is TRBV10-3 and J usage is TRBJ1-2; D call uncertain. With 5 bases removed from V and 1 base from J, the gap between germline ends came to 5 bases. Germline V gene lookup returns CDR1 ENHRY and CDR2 SYGVKD. The CDR3 consists of 12 residues. CDR3 sequence reads: CAISPNNYGYTF. CDR3 DNA sequence: TGTGCCATCAGTCCCAATAACTATGGCTACACCTTC.

The chain links TRBV29-1 to TRBJ1-1; 10 bases are a match to TRBD1. The CDR3 sequence is 14 residues long. V lost 7 bases to trimming and J lost 1 base; unmatched junction nucleotides: 6. The germline V gene encodes CDR1 SQVTM and CDR2 ANQGSEA. The CDR3 region is CSARTGGTNTEAFF. CDR3 sequence (DNA): TGCAGCGCAAGGACAGGGGGGACGAACACTGAAGCTTTCTTT.

This clonotype was recorded at least ten times. This sequence joins TRBV7-9 and TRBJ1-4; TRBD1 aligns across 9 bases. Looked up from germline, CDR1 is SEHNR and CDR2 is FQNEAQ (reference sequence). This CDR3 is built from 17 residues. V trimming: 3 bases; J trimming: 8 bases; junction bases outside the gene matches: 13. The CDR3, as DNA: TGTGCCAGCAGCTTGTCTTTGGGACAGGGTACCGGGGAAAAACTGTTTTTT. Amino acids: CASSLSLGQGTGEKLFF.

This clonotype has a handful of counts. This chain uses TRBV6-6 with TRBJ2-7; no definite D call. The germline CDR1 and CDR2 sequences are MNHNY and SVGAGI (reference sequence). V lost 4 bases and J 3 bases, leaving 7 bases between the germline ends. The CDR3 has 12 residues. The CDR3 is CASSLRLYEQYF. As DNA, the CDR3 is TGTGCCAGCAGTTTGAGACTCTACGAGCAGTACTTC.

This clonotype was detected only a few times. The chain uses TRBV20-1 and TRBJ2-4; D perhaps matches TRBD2 (6 bases). Per germline, CDR1 DFQATT and CDR2 SNEGSKA (reference sequence). Trimming stripped 4 bases from V and 9 bases from J, with 13 bases between. The CDR3 runs 12 residues. The CDR3 DNA reads as TGCAGTGCTACCGGACGGGGAGGCATTCAGTACTTC. It translates to CSATGRGGIQYF.

This CDR3 is CASSPTAGQGPQRAIYF. The CDR3 DNA sequence: TGTGCCAGCAGCCCAACCGCAGGACAGGGCCCTCAAAGGGCCATATATTTT. The rearrangement joins TRBV14 to TRBJ1-3, with 8 bases lining up with TRBD1. Germline loops: CDR1 SGHDN, CDR2 FVKESK. The V segment lost 4 bases and the J segment 11 bases; nucleotides outside the gene matches: 19. CDR3 size: 17 residues. Full variable domain (rest looked up from reference TRBV14 and TRBJ1-3): EAGVTQFPSHSVIEKGQTVTLRCDPISGHDNLYWYRRVMGKEIKFLLHFVKESKQDESGMPNNRFLAERTGGTYSTLKVQPAELEDSGVYFCASSPTAGQGPQRAIYFGEGSWLTVV.

This chain links TRBV18 with TRBJ2-7, with a tentative D call TRBD1 (7 bases). Germline V gene data show CDR1 as KGHSH and CDR2 as LQKENI. This CDR3 has 14 amino acids. V lost 3 bases, J lost 5 bases, and 14 bases lay in between. The DNA for the CDR3 is TGTGCCAGCTCACCTAAGGGCAGGGGGGACGAGCAGTACTTC. It is translated as CASSPKGRGDEQYF.

This clonotype was seen at least ten times. The chain carries TRBV29-1 and TRBJ2-1; the D gene is possibly TRBD1 (5 bases). CDR1 and CDR2 from the germline V gene are SQVTM and ANQGSEA. V was clipped by 7 bases and J by 10 bases, with 23 bases between them. The CDR3 spans 14 residues. For the CDR3, the DNA is TGCAGCGGCAGTATTTCAGGGTCTCCCCGAGAGCAGTTCTTC. It codes for CSGSISGSPREQFF.

In its sample, this clonotype was seen a few times. The chain combines TRBV28 with TRBJ1-1; TRBD1 aligns across 10 bases. With V trimmed by 5 bases and J by 0 bases, 6 bases remained unmatched. The CDR3 is 16 residues long. Germline V CDR1 and CDR2: MDHEN, SYDVKM. In DNA, the CDR3 is TGTGCCAGCAGTCCCGGACAGGGGGTGGTGAACACTGAAGCTTTCTTT. Its translation: CASSPGQGVVNTEAFF.

This clonotype has ten or more counts. The gene calls are TRBV6-5 and TRBJ2-1; 10 bases fit TRBD2. This CDR3 has 19 residues. CDR1 and CDR2 from the germline V gene are MNHEY and SVGAGI. The trim removed 0 bases at V and 0 bases at J, leaving 8 bases unmatched. CDR3 nucleotides: TGTGCCAGCAGTTACTCGATTAGCGGGGGGCGAAGCTCCTACAATGAGCAGTTCTTC. Protein sequence: CASSYSISGGRSSYNEQFF.

This clonotype has ten or more counts. The CDR3 reads CASSWTSGRAAEQFF. The CDR3 coding sequence is TGTGCCAGTAGCTGGACTAGCGGGAGGGCTGCTGAGCAGTTCTTC. This chain connects TRBV19 to TRBJ2-1; 15 bases match TRBD2. The CDR3 length is 15 residues. Trimming cost V 6 bases and J 9 bases; bases outside gene matches: 6. Germline assignment: CDR1 LNHDA and CDR2 SQIVND (reference sequence).

This clonotype was counted a few times. One end of the junction is discordant with germline, which a read error may explain. The genes are TRBV7-7 and TRBJ2-1; 7 bases fit TRBD1. CDR3 length: 16 residues. Germline loops: CDR1 SSHAT, CDR2 FNYEAQ (reference sequence). CDR3 protein: CASSPLQGDTSYEQFF. DNA for the CDR3: TGTGCTAGCAGCCCCCTCCAGGGGGATACAAGTTATGAGCAGTTCTTC.